This T cell receptor (beta chain) was obtained from a study of response to subunit inactivated influenza vaccine. MiXCR was run by TCRdb on the RT-PCR reads, yielding one entry per CDR3 protein. The table shows 400,000 to 550,000 distinct CDR3 sequences, with 25% occurring only once. The V end lost 0 bases, the J end lost 0 bases, and 10 bases lay between the germline ends. Germline V gives CDR1 SGHRS, CDR2 YFSETQ. The CDR3 is 15 residues long. This clonotype originated in a man between 45 and 60 years old who received an inactivated influenza vaccine. This chain uses TRBV5-1 with TRBJ2-7; D is undetermined. The sample consisted of CD4+ T cells sorted from PBMCs, taken approximately 5 days after vaccination. For the CDR3, the DNA is TGCGCCAGCAGCTTGGGGGCGTACAGCTCCTACGAGCAGTACTTC. It yields the protein CASSLGAYSSYEQYF.